Listed here are 4 T cell receptor beta chains from one sample, sequenced in a study of blood T cells in healthy people across ages. The authors ran a second PCR of roughly 6 to 12 cycles using a sample-barcoded 5' primer and a J-beta primer mix. TCRdb called the 5' RACE reads again in MiXCR, with one record for every CDR3 protein. The sample holds 920,000 or so distinct CDR3 sequences; 35% to 50% are singletons and the top ten take 15% to 20%. The sample taken for sequencing was blood. The receptors here all came from a woman aged 60 to 75 in good health.

This rearrangement joins TRBV5-1 to TRBJ2-5; D remains ambiguous. Germline loops: CDR1 SGHRS, CDR2 YFSETQ. The CDR3 has 14 amino acids. The V and J ends lost 0 bases and 5 bases respectively, with 11 bases between them. CDR3 region: CASSLEALDETQYF. DNA for the CDR3: TGCGCCAGCAGCTTGGAGGCGCTTGACGAGACCCAGTACTTC.

DNA of the CDR3: TGCAGTGCTAGAGACGGGACTAAGCGGGATGGGTCCGGCAATGAGCAGTTCTTC. Its translation is CSARDGTKRDGSGNEQFF. The chain combines TRBV20-1 with TRBJ2-1; 7 positions match TRBD2. Losses at the gene ends were 0 bases for V and 6 bases for J; bases not matched to a gene: 17. The V gene's germline CDR1 is DFQATT and CDR2 SNEGSKA (reference sequence). The length of the CDR3 is 18 residues.

The genes are TRBV27 and TRBJ2-3; TRBD2 matches 9 bases. The CDR3 runs 14 residues. Germline-derived CDR1 and CDR2 are MNHEY and SMNVEV (reference sequence). With V trimmed by 4 bases and J by 5 bases, 4 bases remained unmatched. The CDR3 sequence: CASSSRREGDTQYF. The DNA for the CDR3 is TGTGCCAGCAGTTCCCGGCGGGAGGGAGATACGCAGTATTTT.

The chain has TRBV21-1 and TRBJ2-5; the table assigns TRBD1, which was not confirmed against the DNA. TRBJ2-7 matches the DNA end more closely, so the J call is doubtful. TRBV21-1 is designated a pseudogene. This CDR3 contains 19 residues. The CDR3 DNA is TGTGCCAGCGCAGTCCCTGGGGACACAATTCACCCGCTCTCCTACGAGCAGTACTTC. Its translation: CASAVPGDTIHPLSYEQYF.